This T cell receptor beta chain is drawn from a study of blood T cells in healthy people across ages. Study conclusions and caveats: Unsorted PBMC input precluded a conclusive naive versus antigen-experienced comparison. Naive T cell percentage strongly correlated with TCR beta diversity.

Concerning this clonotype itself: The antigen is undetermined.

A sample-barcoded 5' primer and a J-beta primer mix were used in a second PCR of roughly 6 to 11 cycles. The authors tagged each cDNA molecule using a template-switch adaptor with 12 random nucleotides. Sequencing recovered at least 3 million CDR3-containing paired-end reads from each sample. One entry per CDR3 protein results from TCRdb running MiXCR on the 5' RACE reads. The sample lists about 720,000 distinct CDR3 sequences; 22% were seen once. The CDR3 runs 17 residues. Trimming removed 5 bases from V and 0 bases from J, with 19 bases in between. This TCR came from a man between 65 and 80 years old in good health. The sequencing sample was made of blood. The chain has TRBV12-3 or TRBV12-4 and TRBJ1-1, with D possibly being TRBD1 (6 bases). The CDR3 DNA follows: TGTGCCAGCAGTCTCTCTAGGGGGGCGCGGATGAACACTGAAGCTTTCTTT. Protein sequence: CASSLSRGARMNTEAFF.